This T cell receptor beta chain is from a study of shared clonotypes between healthy human individuals. Study-level findings and limits: Depth of sequencing was expected to influence donor clonotype sharing.

At deep level, the assay was performed. Clones were read by immunoSEQ multiplex PCR, and TCRdb kept only the in-frame ones, dropping some. In the table there are 97,000 or so clones, roughly 50% of which are singletons. Germline V gives CDR1 GTSNPN, CDR2 SVGIG (reference sequence). The germline V and J ends were trimmed by 4 bases and 3 bases, with 13 bases remaining between them. The CDR3 sequence is 14 residues long. About this clone itself: Its antigen remains unidentified.

The source material was PBMCs. This chain uses TRBV30 with TRBJ1-5; the D gene is possibly TRBD1 (5 bases). This sequence originates from a woman in her thirties or forties in good health. Some clones in this sample may be carry-over from other donors' samples. The CDR3 DNA is TGTGCCTGGAACGGAGGGGCTAACAATCAGCCCCAGCATTTT. It translates to CAWNGGANNQPQHF.